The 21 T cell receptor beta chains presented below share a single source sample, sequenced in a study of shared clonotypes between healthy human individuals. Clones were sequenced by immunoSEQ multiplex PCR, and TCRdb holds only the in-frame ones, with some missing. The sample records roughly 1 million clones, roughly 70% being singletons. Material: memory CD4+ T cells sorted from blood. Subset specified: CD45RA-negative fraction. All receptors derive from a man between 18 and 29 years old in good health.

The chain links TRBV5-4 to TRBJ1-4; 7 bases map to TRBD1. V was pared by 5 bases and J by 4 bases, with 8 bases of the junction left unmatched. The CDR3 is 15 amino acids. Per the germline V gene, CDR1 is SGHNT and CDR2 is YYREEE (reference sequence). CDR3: CASSWKGADNEKLFF. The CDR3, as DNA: TGTGCCAGCAGTTGGAAGGGGGCGGATAATGAAAAACTGTTTTTT.

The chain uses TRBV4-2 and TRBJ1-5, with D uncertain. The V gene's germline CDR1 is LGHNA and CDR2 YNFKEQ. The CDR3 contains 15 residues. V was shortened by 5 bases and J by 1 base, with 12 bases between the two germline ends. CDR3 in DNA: TGTGCCAGCAGCTTCGCATCGTCCAGCAATCAGCCCCAGCATTTT. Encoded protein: CASSFASSSNQPQHF.

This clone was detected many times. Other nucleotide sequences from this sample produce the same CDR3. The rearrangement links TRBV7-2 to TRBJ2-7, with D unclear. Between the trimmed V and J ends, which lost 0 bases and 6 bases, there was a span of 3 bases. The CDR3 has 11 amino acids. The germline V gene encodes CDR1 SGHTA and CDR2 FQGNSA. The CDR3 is CASSLAAEQYF. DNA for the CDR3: TGTGCCAGCAGCTTAGCAGCCGAGCAGTACTTC.

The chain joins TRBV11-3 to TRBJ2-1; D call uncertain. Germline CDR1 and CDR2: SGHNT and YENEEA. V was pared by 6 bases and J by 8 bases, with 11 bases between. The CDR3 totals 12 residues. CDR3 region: CASSRRAHEQFF. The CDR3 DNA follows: TGTGCCAGCAGTCGAAGGGCCCATGAGCAGTTCTTC.

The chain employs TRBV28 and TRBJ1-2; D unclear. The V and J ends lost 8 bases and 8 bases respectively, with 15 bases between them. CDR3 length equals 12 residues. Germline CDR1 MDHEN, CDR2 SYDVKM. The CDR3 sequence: CASLKGMGGYTF. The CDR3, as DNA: TGTGCCAGCCTCAAGGGTATGGGAGGCTACACCTTC.

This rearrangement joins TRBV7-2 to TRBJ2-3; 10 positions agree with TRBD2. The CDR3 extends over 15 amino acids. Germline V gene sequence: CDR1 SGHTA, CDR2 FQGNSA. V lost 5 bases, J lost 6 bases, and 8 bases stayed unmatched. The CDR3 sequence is CASSPMGLAFDTQYF. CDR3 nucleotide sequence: TGTGCCAGCAGCCCCATGGGACTAGCGTTCGATACGCAGTATTTT. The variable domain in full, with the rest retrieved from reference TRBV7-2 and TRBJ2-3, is GAGVSQSPSNKVTEKGKDVELRCDPISGHTALYWYRQSLGQGLEFLIYFQGNSAPDKSGLPSDRFSAERTGGSVSTLTIQRTQQEDSAVYLCASSPMGLAFDTQYFGPGTRLTVL.

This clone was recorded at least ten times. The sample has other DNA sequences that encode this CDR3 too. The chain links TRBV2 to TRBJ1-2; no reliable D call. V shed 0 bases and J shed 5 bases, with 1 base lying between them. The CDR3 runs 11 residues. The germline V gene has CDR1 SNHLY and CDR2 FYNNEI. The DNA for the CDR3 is TGTGCCAGCAGTGAAGCGTATGGCTACACCTTC. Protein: CASSEAYGYTF.

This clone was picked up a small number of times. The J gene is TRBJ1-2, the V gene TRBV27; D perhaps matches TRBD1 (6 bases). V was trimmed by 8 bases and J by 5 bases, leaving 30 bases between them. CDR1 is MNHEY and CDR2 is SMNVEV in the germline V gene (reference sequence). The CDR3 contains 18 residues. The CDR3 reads CASSLMGAPGLAYYGYTF. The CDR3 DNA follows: TGTGCCAGCTCACTTATGGGGGCCCCAGGTTTGGCCTATTATGGCTACACCTTC.

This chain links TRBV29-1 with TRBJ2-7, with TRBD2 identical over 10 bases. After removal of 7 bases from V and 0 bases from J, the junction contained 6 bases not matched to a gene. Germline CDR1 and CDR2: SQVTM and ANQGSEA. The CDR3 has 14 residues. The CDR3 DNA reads TGCAGCGCAACTAGCGGGGAGAGCTCCTACGAGCAGTACTTC. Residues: CSATSGESSYEQYF.

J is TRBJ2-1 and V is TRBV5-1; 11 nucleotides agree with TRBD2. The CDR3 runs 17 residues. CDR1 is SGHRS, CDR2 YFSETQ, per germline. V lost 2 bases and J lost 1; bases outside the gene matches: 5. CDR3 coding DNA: TGCGCCAGCAGCTTCCTTACTAGCGGGAGTTCCTACAATGAGCAGTTCTTC. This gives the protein CASSFLTSGSSYNEQFF.

CDR3 bases: TGTGCCAGCAGCCCCGGGACTAGCGGGAGTCGGGAGACCCAGTACTTC. It specifies CASSPGTSGSRETQYF. The chain combines TRBV5-4 with TRBJ2-5, with 14 bases lining up with TRBD2. CDR1 SGHNT and CDR2 YYREEE come from the germline V gene (reference sequence). With V trimmed by 4 bases and J by 5 bases, 7 bases remained unmatched. The CDR3 consists of 16 residues.

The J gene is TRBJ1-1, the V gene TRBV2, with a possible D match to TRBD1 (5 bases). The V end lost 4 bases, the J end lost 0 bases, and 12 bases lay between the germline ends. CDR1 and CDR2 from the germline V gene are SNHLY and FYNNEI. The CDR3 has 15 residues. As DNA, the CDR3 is TGTGCCAGCAGTGGTCAGGGATACATGAACACTGAAGCTTTCTTT. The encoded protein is CASSGQGYMNTEAFF.

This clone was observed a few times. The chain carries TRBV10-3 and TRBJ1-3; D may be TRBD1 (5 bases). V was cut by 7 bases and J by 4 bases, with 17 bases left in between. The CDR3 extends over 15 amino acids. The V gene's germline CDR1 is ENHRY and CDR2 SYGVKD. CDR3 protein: CAITATGTTGNTIYF. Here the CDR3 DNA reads TGTGCCATCACCGCTACCGGGACCACCGGAAACACCATATATTTT.

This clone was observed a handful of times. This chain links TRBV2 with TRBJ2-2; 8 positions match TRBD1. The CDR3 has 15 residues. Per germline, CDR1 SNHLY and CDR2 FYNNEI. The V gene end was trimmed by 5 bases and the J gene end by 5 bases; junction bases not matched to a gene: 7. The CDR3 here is CASSIDRGNTGELFF. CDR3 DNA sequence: TGTGCCAGCAGTATTGACAGGGGAAATACCGGGGAGCTGTTTTTT.

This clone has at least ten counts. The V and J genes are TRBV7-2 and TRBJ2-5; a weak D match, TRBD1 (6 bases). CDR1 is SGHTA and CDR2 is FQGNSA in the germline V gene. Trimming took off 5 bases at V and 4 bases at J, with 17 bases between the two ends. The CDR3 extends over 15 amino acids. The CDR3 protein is CASSTDGRGGETQYF. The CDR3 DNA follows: TGTGCCAGCAGCACTGATGGGAGAGGGGGAGAGACCCAGTACTTC.

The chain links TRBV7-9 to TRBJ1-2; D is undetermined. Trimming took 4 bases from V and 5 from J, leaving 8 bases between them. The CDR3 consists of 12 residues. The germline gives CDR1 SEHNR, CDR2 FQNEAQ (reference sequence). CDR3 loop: CASSSRGYGYTF. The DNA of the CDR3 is TGTGCCAGCAGCTCCCGCGGATATGGCTACACCTTC.

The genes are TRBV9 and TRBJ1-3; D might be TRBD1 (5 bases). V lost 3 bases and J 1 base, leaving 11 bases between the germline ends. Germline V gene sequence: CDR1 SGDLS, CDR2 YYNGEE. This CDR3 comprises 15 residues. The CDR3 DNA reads TGTGCCAGCAGCGGGGGCAAGGGGTCTGGAAACACCATATATTTT. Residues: CASSGGKGSGNTIYF.

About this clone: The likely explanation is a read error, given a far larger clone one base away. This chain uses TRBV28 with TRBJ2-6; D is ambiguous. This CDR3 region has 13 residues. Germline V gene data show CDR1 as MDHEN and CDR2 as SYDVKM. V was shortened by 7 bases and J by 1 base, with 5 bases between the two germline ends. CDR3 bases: TGTGCCAGCACCTATTCTGGGGCCAACGTCCTGACTTTC. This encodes CASTYSGANVLTF.

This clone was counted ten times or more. CDR3 bases: TGTGCCAGCAGCTTAAACCAGGGTAACAATCAGCCCCAGCATTTT. It translates to CASSLNQGNNQPQHF. The chain uses TRBV7-8 and TRBJ1-5, with D perhaps TRBD1 (5 bases). The CDR3 is 15 residues long. Between the trimmed V and J ends, which lost 2 bases and 3 bases, there was a span of 11 bases. Germline CDR1 and CDR2: SGHVS and FQNEAQ.

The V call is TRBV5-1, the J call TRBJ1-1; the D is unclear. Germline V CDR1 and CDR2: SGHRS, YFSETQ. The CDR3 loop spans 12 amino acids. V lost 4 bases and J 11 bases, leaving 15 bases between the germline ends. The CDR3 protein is CASSADASGAFF. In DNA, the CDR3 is TGCGCCAGCAGCGCGGACGCCTCTGGGGCTTTCTTT.

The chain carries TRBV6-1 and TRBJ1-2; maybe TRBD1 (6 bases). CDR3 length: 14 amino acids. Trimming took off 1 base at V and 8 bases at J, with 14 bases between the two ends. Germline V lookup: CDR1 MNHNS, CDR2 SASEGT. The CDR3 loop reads CASSEGEQGGGYTF. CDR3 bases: TGTGCCAGCAGTGAAGGGGAACAGGGTGGGGGCTACACCTTC.